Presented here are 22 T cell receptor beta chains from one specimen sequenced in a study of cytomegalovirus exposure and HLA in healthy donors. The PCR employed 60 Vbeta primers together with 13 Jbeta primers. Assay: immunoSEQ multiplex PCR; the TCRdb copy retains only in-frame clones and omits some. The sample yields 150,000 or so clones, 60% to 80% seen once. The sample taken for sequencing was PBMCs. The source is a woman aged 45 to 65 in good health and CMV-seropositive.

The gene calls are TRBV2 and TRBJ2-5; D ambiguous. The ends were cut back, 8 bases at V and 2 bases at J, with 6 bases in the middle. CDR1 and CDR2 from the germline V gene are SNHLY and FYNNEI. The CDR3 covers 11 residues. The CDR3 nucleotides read TGTGCCAGCGGGCAGCAAGAGACCCAGTACTTC. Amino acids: CASGQQETQYF.

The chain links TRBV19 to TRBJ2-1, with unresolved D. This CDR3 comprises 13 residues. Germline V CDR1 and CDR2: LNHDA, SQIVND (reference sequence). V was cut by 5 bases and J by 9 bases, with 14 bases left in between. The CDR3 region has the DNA TGTGCCAGTAGTCGGTCAAGTTACGGTGAGCAGTTCTTC. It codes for CASSRSSYGEQFF.

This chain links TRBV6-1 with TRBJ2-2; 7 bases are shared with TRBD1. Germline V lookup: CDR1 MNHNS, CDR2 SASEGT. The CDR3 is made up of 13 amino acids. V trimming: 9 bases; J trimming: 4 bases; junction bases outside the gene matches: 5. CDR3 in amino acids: CASSPGGTGELFF. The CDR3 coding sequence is TGTGCCAGTAGTCCAGGGGGCACCGGGGAGCTGTTTTTT.

CDR3 amino acids: CASSLGRDYEQYF. CDR3 bases: TGTGCCAGCAGTTTAGGGCGGGACTACGAGCAGTACTTC. J is TRBJ2-7 and V is TRBV27; D is possibly TRBD2 (6 bases). The V gene's germline CDR1 is MNHEY and CDR2 SMNVEV (reference sequence). The CDR3 contains 13 residues. Trimming took 2 bases from V and 3 from J, leaving 8 bases between them.

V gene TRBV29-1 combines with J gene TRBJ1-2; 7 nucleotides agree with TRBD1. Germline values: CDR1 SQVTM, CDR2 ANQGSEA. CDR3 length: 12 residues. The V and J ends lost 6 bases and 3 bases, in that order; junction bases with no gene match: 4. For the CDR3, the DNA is TGCAGCGTGGGACAGACAGACTATGGCTACACCTTC. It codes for CSVGQTDYGYTF.

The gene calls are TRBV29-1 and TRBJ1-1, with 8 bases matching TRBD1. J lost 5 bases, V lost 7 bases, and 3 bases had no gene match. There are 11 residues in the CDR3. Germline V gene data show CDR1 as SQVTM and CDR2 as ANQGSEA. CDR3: CSGGQGTEAFF. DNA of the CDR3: TGCAGCGGAGGACAGGGTACTGAAGCTTTCTTT.

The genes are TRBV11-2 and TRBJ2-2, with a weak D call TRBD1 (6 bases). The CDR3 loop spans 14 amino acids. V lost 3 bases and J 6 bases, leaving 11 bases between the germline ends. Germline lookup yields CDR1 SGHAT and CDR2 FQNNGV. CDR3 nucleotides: TGTGCCAGCAGCTTCAACAGGGTGGCCGGGGAGCTGTTTTTT. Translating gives CASSFNRVAGELFF. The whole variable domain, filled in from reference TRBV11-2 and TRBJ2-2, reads EAGVAQSPRYKIIEKRQSVAFWCNPISGHATLYWYQQILGQGPKLLIQFQNNGVVDDSQLPKDRFSAERLKGVDSTLKIQPAKLEDSAVYLCASSFNRVAGELFFGEGSRLTVL.

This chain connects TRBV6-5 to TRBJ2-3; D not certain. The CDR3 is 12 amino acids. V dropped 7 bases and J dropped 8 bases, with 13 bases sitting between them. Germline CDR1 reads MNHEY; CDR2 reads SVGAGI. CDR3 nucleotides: TGTGCCAGCACCCCACAGCCCCCTACGCAGTATTTT. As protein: CASTPQPPTQYF.

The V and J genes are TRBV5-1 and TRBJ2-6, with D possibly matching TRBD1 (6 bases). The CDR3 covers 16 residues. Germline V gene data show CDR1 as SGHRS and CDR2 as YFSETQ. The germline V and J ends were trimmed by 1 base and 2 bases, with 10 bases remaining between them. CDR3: CASSLTPGAGANVLTF. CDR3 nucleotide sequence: TGCGCCAGCAGCTTGACTCCAGGGGCTGGGGCCAACGTCCTGACTTTC.

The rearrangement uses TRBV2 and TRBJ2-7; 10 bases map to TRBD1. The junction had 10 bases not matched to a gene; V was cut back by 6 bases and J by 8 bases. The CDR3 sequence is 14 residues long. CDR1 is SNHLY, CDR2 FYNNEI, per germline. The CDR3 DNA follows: TGTGCCAGCAGGATGGGACAGGGGTTCCCACAGCAGTACTTC. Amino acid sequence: CASRMGQGFPQQYF.

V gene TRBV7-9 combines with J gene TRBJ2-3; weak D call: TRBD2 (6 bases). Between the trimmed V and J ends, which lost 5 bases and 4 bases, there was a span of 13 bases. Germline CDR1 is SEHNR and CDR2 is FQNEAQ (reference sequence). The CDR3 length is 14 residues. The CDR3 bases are TGTGCCAGCAGCCCTCATGCGGGGCCAGATACGCAGTATTTT. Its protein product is CASSPHAGPDTQYF.

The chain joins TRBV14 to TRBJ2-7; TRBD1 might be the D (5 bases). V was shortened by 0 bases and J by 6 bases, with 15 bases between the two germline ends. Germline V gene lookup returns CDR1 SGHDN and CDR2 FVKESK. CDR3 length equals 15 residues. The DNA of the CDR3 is TGTGCCAGCAGCCAAGATTACCCGACAGTCCGCGAGCAGTACTTC. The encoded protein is CASSQDYPTVREQYF. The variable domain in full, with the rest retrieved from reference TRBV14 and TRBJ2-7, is EAGVTQFPSHSVIEKGQTVTLRCDPISGHDNLYWYRRVMGKEIKFLLHFVKESKQDESGMPNNRFLAERTGGTYSTLKVQPAELEDSGVYFCASSQDYPTVREQYFGPGTRLTVT.

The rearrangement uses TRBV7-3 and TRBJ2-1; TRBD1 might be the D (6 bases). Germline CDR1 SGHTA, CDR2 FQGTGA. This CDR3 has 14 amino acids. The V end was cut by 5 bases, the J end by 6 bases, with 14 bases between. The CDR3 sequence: CASSPNQGINEQFF. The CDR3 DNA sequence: TGTGCCAGCAGCCCAAACCAGGGGATCAATGAGCAGTTCTTC.

This chain's CDR3 is CASSPTLSSYEQYF. CDR3 bases: TGTGCCAGCAGCCCGACACTTAGCTCCTACGAGCAGTACTTC. The chain recombines TRBV6-5 with TRBJ2-7, with unresolved D. Per the germline V gene, CDR1 is MNHEY and CDR2 is SVGAGI. The CDR3 covers 14 residues. V gave up 6 bases and J gave up 0 bases, with 12 bases separating them.

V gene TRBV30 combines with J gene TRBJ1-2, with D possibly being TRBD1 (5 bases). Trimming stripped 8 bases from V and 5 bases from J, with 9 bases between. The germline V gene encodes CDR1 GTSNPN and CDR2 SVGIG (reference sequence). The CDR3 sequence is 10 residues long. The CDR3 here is CAGGGYGYTF. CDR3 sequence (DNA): TGTGCCGGGGGGGGTTATGGCTACACCTTC.

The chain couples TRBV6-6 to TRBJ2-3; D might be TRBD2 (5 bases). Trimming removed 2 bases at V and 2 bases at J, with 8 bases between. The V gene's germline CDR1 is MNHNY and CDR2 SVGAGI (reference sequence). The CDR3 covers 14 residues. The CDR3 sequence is CASSYETNTDTQYF. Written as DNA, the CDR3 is TGTGCCAGCAGTTACGAGACTAACACAGATACGCAGTATTTT.

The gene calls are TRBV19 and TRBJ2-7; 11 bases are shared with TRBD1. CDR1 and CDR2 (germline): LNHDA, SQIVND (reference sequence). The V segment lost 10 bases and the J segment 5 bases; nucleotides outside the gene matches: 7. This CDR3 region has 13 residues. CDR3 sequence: CATRTGGAHEQYF. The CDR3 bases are TGTGCCACCAGGACAGGGGGCGCCCACGAGCAGTACTTC.

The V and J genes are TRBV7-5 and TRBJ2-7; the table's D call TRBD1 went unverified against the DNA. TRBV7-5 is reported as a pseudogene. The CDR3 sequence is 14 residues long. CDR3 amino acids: CARSTGTGPYEQYF. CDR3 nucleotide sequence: TGTGCCAGAAGCACCGGGACAGGGCCTTACGAGCAGTACTTC.

CDR3: CASRGGLAGDTQYF. DNA for the CDR3: TGTGCCAGTAGGGGGGGACTAGCGGGAGATACGCAGTATTTT. This rearrangement joins TRBV19 to TRBJ2-3; 12 positions agree with TRBD2. V lost 6 bases to trimming and J lost 5 bases; unmatched junction nucleotides: 3. Per germline, CDR1 LNHDA and CDR2 SQIVND (reference sequence). The CDR3 covers 14 residues.

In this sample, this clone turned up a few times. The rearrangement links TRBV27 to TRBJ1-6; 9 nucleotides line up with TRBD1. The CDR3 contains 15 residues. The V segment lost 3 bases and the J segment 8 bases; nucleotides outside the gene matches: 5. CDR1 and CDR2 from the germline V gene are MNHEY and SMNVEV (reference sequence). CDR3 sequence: CASSLRTGVDSPLHF. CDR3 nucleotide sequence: TGTGCCAGCAGTTTGCGGACAGGGGTGGATTCACCCCTCCACTTT.

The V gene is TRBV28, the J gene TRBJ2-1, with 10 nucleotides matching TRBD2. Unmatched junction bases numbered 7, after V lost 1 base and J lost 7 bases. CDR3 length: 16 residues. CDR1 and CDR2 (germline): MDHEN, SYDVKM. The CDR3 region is CASSLLSSGGRNEQFF. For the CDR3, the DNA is TGTGCCAGCAGTTTATTGTCTAGCGGGGGAAGAAATGAGCAGTTCTTC.

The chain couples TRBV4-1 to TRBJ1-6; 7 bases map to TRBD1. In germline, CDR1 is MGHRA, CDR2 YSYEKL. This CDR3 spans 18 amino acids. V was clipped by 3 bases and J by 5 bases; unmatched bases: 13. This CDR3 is CASSQSSRGRVDNSPLHF. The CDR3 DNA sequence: TGCGCCAGCAGCCAGTCGAGTAGGGGGCGCGTCGATAATTCACCCCTCCACTTT.